These 21 T cell receptor beta chains came from one sample sequenced in a study of T-cell memory formation after mild COVID-19. TCRdb called the 5' RACE reads again in MiXCR, with one record for every CDR3 protein. The sample includes about 110,000 distinct CDR3 sequences, about a sixth seen only once; the top ten take 5% to 6.5%. Sequenced sample: PBMCs or a T cell subset sorted from them (not recorded which). All receptors derive from a man between 18 and 29 years old who had mild COVID-19 (a few samples of this study predate the infection). Cell type and time point are not known.

The chain carries TRBV5-1 and TRBJ2-7, with 8 positions matching TRBD1. This CDR3 is built from 14 residues. Germline V lookup: CDR1 SGHRS, CDR2 YFSETQ. V was clipped by 3 bases and J by 3 bases; unmatched bases: 5. The CDR3 sequence: CASSSQGAVYEQYF. The CDR3 DNA reads as TGCGCCAGCAGCTCGCAGGGGGCCGTCTACGAGCAGTACTTC.

This clonotype appeared a few times. The chain employs TRBV3-1 and TRBJ2-1, with 10 bases fitting TRBD1. The V segment lost 4 bases and the J segment 6 bases; nucleotides outside the gene matches: 6. The CDR3 is 15 residues long. Germline V gene lookup returns CDR1 LGHDT and CDR2 YNNKEL (reference sequence). As DNA, the CDR3 is TGTGCCAGCAGCCCGTGGACAGGGGGGATCAATGAGCAGTTCTTC. Its protein is CASSPWTGGINEQFF.

This clonotype occurred a few times. This rearrangement joins TRBV7-2 to TRBJ1-5, with no clear D. Trimming removed 5 bases from V and 11 bases from J, with 13 bases in between. Germline V gene sequence: CDR1 SGHTA, CDR2 FQGNSA. The length of the CDR3 is 12 residues. The CDR3 DNA is TGTGCCAGCAGCCCCCGGGCGGGGTCCCAGCATTTT. This encodes CASSPRAGSQHF.

This chain links TRBV7-9 with TRBJ1-6, with D possibly matching TRBD1 (6 bases). CDR3 length: 15 residues. CDR1 and CDR2 (germline): SEHNR, FQNEAQ (reference sequence). Deletions cut 5 bases from V and 8 bases from J, with 16 bases between. CDR3 region: CASSLRFRGDSPLHF. In nucleotides, the CDR3 is TGTGCCAGCAGCCTAAGATTCAGGGGCGATTCACCCCTCCACTTT. Using reference TRBV7-9 and TRBJ1-6 for the parts outside the CDR3, the full variable domain is DTGVSQNPRHKITKRGQNVTFRCDPISEHNRLYWYRQTLGQGPEFLTYFQNEAQLEKSRLLSDRFSAERPKGSFSTLEIQRTEQGDSAMYLCASSLRFRGDSPLHFGNGTRLTVT.

This clonotype occurred a few times. J is TRBJ2-4 and V is TRBV11-2; a possible D gene is TRBD2 (5 bases). This CDR3 spans 17 amino acids. The germline gives CDR1 SGHAT, CDR2 FQNNGV. The germline V and J ends were trimmed by 4 bases and 0 bases, with 16 bases remaining between them. As DNA, the CDR3 is TGTGCCAGCAGCTCCCCTCCGGGGAATATAGCCAAAAACATTCAGTACTTC. Protein product: CASSSPPGNIAKNIQYF.

This clonotype came up a few times. V usage is TRBV28 and J usage is TRBJ2-7; 7 bases agree with TRBD1. Germline trimming cut 4 bases from V and 3 bases from J; bases unmatched to any gene: 6. This CDR3 is 14 amino acids long. The germline V gene encodes CDR1 MDHEN and CDR2 SYDVKM. The CDR3 here is CASSSQGRHYEQYV. The CDR3 nucleotides read TGTGCCAGCAGTTCACAGGGGCGTCACTACGAGCAGTACGTC.

J is TRBJ2-7 and V is TRBV5-1; no clear D. Germline V gene sequence: CDR1 SGHRS, CDR2 YFSETQ. CDR3 length: 14 residues. V gave up 0 bases and J gave up 3 bases, with 10 bases separating them. This CDR3 reads CASSLESRIYEQYV. The CDR3 nucleotides read TGCGCCAGCAGCTTGGAGAGCAGGATCTACGAGCAGTACGTC.

This chain uses TRBV7-9 with TRBJ2-3, with no clear D. The CDR3 totals 14 residues. Trimming removed 8 bases from V and 0 bases from J, with 12 bases in between. Germline lookup yields CDR1 SEHNR and CDR2 FQNEAQ (reference sequence). DNA for the CDR3: TGTGCCAGCTCACGAGTAGAGAGCACAGATACGCAGTATTTT. Translation gives CASSRVESTDTQYF. The variable domain in full, completed from reference TRBV7-9 and TRBJ2-3, reads DTGVSQNPRHKITKRGQNVTFRCDPISEHNRLYWYRQTLGQGPEFLTYFQNEAQLEKSRLLSDRFSAERPKGSFSTLEIQRTEQGDSAMYLCASSRVESTDTQYFGPGTRLTVL.

This chain uses TRBV7-2 with TRBJ1-3; a weak D match, TRBD1 (5 bases). V was cut by 5 bases and J by 2 bases, with 13 bases left in between. CDR3 length: 15 amino acids. Germline V gene data show CDR1 as SGHTA and CDR2 as FQGNSA. DNA for the CDR3: TGTGCCAGCAGCCCCGGGACGGCCACTGGAAACACCATATATTTT. As protein: CASSPGTATGNTIYF.

The chain joins TRBV18 to TRBJ2-7; 11 nucleotides align to TRBD1. The CDR3 is 17 residues long. Germline CDR1 is KGHSH and CDR2 is LQKENI. J lost 4 bases, V lost 1 base, and 9 bases had no gene match. This CDR3 reads CASSPRTPGQGDYEQYF. In DNA form, the CDR3 reads TGTGCCAGCTCACCACGTACACCGGGACAGGGGGATTACGAGCAGTACTTC.

This clonotype was seen ten or more times. The chain recombines TRBV7-8 with TRBJ2-2; 12 bases are a match to TRBD2. J was trimmed by 6 bases and V by 5 bases; bases with no gene match: 7. Germline CDR1 SGHVS, CDR2 FQNEAQ. CDR3 length: 16 amino acids. For the CDR3, the DNA is TGTGCCAGCAGCCAACTAGCGGGGGGTTCCTCCGGGGAGCTGTTTTTT. Encoded protein: CASSQLAGGSSGELFF.

In this sample, this clonotype turned up a few times. This sequence joins TRBV12-3 or TRBV12-4 and TRBJ1-1; 7 bases match TRBD1. CDR3 length: 13 amino acids. Trimming removed 3 bases from V and 5 bases from J; junction bases left unmatched: 3. CDR3 nucleotide sequence: TGTGCCAGCAGTTTTCAGGGGGGAACTGAAGCTTTCTTT. Its translation is CASSFQGGTEAFF.

This clonotype occurred a few times. The J gene is TRBJ2-3, the V gene TRBV5-1; perhaps TRBD2 as D (6 bases). This CDR3 spans 13 amino acids. Looked up from germline, CDR1 is SGHRS and CDR2 is YFSETQ. V was pared by 4 bases and J by 3 bases, with 9 bases between. Here the CDR3 reads CASSPEGTDTQYF. The DNA for the CDR3 is TGCGCCAGCAGCCCGGAGGGGACAGATACGCAGTATTTT.

This clonotype occurred a few times. This rearrangement joins TRBV5-1 to TRBJ2-3; D unresolved. Germline lookup yields CDR1 SGHRS and CDR2 YFSETQ. Trimming removed 2 bases from V and 4 bases from J, with 8 bases in between. The CDR3 is made up of 13 amino acids. CDR3 bases: TGCGCCAGCAGCTTTTGGACGGCAGATACGCAGTATTTT. The encoded protein is CASSFWTADTQYF.

This chain joins TRBV5-6 and TRBJ1-3, with D possibly matching TRBD1 (5 bases). The germline gives CDR1 SGHDT, CDR2 YYEEEE. This CDR3 contains 14 residues. The V end lost 3 bases, the J end lost 0 bases, and 7 bases lay between the germline ends. CDR3 sequence (DNA): TGTGCCAGCAGCTCAGGGTACTCTGGAAACACCATATATTTT. Its translation: CASSSGYSGNTIYF.

The chain combines TRBV7-2 with TRBJ1-1; D is perhaps TRBD1 (5 bases). The germline V gene has CDR1 SGHTA and CDR2 FQGNSA. This CDR3 region has 16 residues. V was trimmed by 6 bases and J by 0 bases, leaving 17 bases between them. The CDR3 nucleotides are TGTGCCAGCAGTAGGGGACTGACCGAGGTGAACACTGAAGCTTTCTTT. Translation gives CASSRGLTEVNTEAFF. The full variable domain, with the rest looked up from reference TRBV7-2 and TRBJ1-1, is GAGVSQSPSNKVTEKGKDVELRCDPISGHTALYWYRQSLGQGLEFLIYFQGNSAPDKSGLPSDRFSAERTGGSVSTLTIQRTQQEDSAVYLCASSRGLTEVNTEAFFGQGTRLTVV.

This clonotype was seen more than once but under ten times. The genes are TRBV3-1 and TRBJ2-7; TRBD1 agrees at 8 bases. Germline-derived CDR1 and CDR2 are LGHDT and YNNKEL (reference sequence). The CDR3 has 15 amino acids. V gave up 1 base and J gave up 3 bases; unmatched junction bases: 5. CDR3 in amino acids: CASSQGPTGGYEQYF. The CDR3 coding sequence is TGTGCCAGCAGCCAAGGCCCCACAGGGGGCTACGAGCAGTACTTC.

The chain employs TRBV18 and TRBJ2-2; D gene uncertain. Per germline, CDR1 KGHSH and CDR2 LQKENI. The CDR3 is 15 residues long. V was shortened by 2 bases and J by 1 base, with 8 bases between the two germline ends. The CDR3 sequence: CASSPRQLNTGELFF. The CDR3 nucleotides read TGTGCCAGCTCACCAAGACAACTGAACACCGGGGAGCTGTTTTTT.

The V gene is TRBV7-3, the J gene TRBJ2-2, with a tentative D call TRBD1 (6 bases). The germline gives CDR1 SGHTA, CDR2 FQGTGA. This CDR3 is 14 amino acids long. Trimming took 5 bases from V and 3 from J, leaving 10 bases between them. The CDR3 loop reads CASSSGQHTGELFF. CDR3 nucleotides: TGTGCCAGCAGCAGCGGACAGCACACCGGGGAGCTGTTTTTT.

Ten or more counts support this clonotype. The chain links TRBV20-1 to TRBJ2-7; 7 positions agree with TRBD1. This CDR3 region has 15 residues. CDR1 and CDR2 (germline): DFQATT, SNEGSKA (reference sequence). Unmatched junction bases numbered 7, after V lost 0 bases and J lost 2 bases. The chain's CDR3 is CSARDQGGSPYEQYV. The DNA of the CDR3 is TGCAGTGCTAGAGATCAAGGGGGCAGTCCCTACGAGCAGTACGTC.

This clonotype has only a few counts. The rearrangement joins TRBV5-1 to TRBJ2-2; D is possibly TRBD1 (7 bases). Trimming stripped 4 bases from V and 4 bases from J, with 20 bases between. Germline V lookup: CDR1 SGHRS, CDR2 YFSETQ. This CDR3 is 17 amino acids long. The CDR3 sequence is CASSLATGQGGTGELFF. CDR3 in DNA: TGCGCCAGCAGCCTTGCGACCGGTCAGGGGGGCACCGGGGAGCTGTTTTTT.